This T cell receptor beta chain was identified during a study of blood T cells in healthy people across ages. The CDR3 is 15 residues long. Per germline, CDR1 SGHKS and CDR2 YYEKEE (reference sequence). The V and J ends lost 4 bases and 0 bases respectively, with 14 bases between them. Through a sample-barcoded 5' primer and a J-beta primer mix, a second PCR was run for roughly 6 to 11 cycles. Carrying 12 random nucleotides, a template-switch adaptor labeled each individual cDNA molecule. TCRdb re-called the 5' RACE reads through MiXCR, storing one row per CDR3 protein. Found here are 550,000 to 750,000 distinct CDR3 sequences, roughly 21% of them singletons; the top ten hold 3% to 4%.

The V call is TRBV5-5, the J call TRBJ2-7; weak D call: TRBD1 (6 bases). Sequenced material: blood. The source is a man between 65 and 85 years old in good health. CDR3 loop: CASSLTGTNSYEQYF. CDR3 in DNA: TGTGCCAGCAGCCTAACCGGGACAAACTCCTACGAGCAGTACTTC.